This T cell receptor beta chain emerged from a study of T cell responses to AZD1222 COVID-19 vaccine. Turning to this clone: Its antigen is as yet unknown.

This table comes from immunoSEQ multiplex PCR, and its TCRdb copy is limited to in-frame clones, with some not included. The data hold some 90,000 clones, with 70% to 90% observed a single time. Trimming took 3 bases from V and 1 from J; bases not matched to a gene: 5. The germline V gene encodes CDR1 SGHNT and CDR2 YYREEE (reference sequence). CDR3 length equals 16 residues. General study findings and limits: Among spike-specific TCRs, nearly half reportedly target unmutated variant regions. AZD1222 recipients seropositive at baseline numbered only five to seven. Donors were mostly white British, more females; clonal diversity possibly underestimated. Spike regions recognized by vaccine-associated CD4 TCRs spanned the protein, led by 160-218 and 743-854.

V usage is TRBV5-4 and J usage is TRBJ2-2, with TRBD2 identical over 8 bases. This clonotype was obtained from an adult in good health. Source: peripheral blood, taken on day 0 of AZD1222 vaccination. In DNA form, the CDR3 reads TGTGCCAGCAGCTCAGGACTAGCAGAGAACACCGGGGAGCTGTTTTTT. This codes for CASSSGLAENTGELFF.